The sequence of this T cell receptor (beta chain) was determined in a study of shared clonotypes between healthy human individuals. Positively selected for CCR7, the CD45RO-negative cells used as naive CD8 cells excluded terminally differentiated effector memory CD45RA+ cells. Among the donors, all were Caucasian adults who lived in Nashville, Tennessee. Trimming removed 0 bases at V and 6 bases at J, with 15 bases between. CDR3 length equals 16 residues. CDR1 LNHNV and CDR2 YYDKDF come from the germline V gene (reference sequence). The protocol was immunoSEQ multiplex PCR, while the TCRdb copy is restricted to in-frame clones and leaves out a portion. The data hold about 1.9 million clones, with just under 95% observed a single time.

The sequence came from a man between 18 and 35 years old in good health. Some clones in this sample may be carry-over from other donors' samples. The chain employs TRBV15 and TRBJ2-1; no reliable D call. The sample was naive CD8+ T cells from PBMCs. In DNA form, the CDR3 reads TGTGCCACCAGCAGAGATCTCATTCGGGCCCTCAATGAGCAGTTCTTC. This translates into CATSRDLIRALNEQFF.